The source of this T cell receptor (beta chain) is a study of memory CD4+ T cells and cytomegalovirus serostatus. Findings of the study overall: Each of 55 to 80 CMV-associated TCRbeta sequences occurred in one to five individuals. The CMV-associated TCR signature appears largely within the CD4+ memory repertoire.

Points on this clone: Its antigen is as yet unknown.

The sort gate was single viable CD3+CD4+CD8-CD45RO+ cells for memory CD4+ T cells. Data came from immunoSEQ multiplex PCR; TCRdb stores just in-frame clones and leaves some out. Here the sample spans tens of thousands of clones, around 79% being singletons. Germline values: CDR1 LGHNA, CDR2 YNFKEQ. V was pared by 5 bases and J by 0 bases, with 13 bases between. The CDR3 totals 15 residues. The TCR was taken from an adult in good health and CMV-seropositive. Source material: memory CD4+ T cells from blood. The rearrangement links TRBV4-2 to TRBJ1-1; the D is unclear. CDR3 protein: CASSSWTAMNTEAFF. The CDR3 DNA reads TGTGCCAGCAGCTCCTGGACCGCCATGAACACTGAAGCTTTCTTT.